This TCR beta chain was obtained from a study of cytomegalovirus exposure and HLA in healthy donors. General study results and limits: High specificity and sensitivity for cytomegalovirus status were reported for the classifier.

V was clipped by 2 bases and J by 4 bases, with 8 bases between them. This CDR3 spans 13 amino acids. Looked up from germline, CDR1 is GTSNPN and CDR2 is SVGIG (reference sequence). This PCR relied on a set of 60 Vbeta primers and 13 Jbeta primers. TCRdb keeps only in-frame clones here, not all; method: immunoSEQ multiplex PCR. The data show some 120,000 clones, approximately 80% seen once. In regard to this clone: What it binds is unknown.

The specimen sequenced was PBMCs. This receptor was taken from a man aged 35 to 55 in good health and CMV-seronegative. This rearrangement joins TRBV30 to TRBJ2-2; D ambiguous. Written as DNA, the CDR3 is TGTGCCTGGAGTAAGCCCGCCACCGGGGAGCTGTTTTTT. This translates into CAWSKPATGELFF. The complete variable domain, with remaining parts taken from reference TRBV30 and TRBJ2-2, reads SQTIHQWPATLVQPVGSPLSLECTVEGTSNPNLYWYRQAAGRGLQLLFYSVGIGQISSEVPQNLSASRPQDRQFILSSKKLLLSDSGFYLCAWSKPATGELFFGEGSRLTVL.